The rows below give T cell receptor beta chains drawn from one sample of a study of blood T cell repertoires in COVID-19. TCRdb keeps only in-frame clones here, not all; method: immunoSEQ multiplex PCR. This table has about 43,000 clones, about 80% appearing once. The specimen was peripheral blood. The receptor set was obtained from an older woman with acute or convalescent COVID-19. CDR3s include the opening cysteine and the closing phenylalanine or tryptophan. A D gene is named only where the DNA matches it firmly.

len | j_gene | v_gene | d_gene | CDR3aa
16 | TRBJ2-2 | TRBV12-2 | . | CASRLQNGWNTGELFF
16 | TRBJ1-4 | TRBV29-1 | . | CSVLGQGPATNEKLFF
17 | TRBJ2-1 | TRBV3-1/TRBV3-2 | TRBD1 | CASSQGEGTGLGNEQFF
13 | TRBJ2-3 | TRBV24-1 | . | CATSDQTTNTQYF
13 | TRBJ1-5 | TRBV27 | . | CASSPLVNQPQHF
14 | TRBJ1-2 | TRBV29-1 | . | CSVENTGTPYGYTF
15 | TRBJ2-1 | TRBV9 | TRBD2 | CASSVDNGGAFEQFF
16 | TRBJ2-7 | TRBV12-5 | TRBD1 | CASAQISGTGFFEQYF
14 | TRBJ1-4 | TRBV6-5 | TRBD1 | CASSYVAGGRKLFF
15 | TRBJ1-1 | TRBV6-4 | . | CASTDRGDGNTEAFF
14 | TRBJ2-7 | TRBV15 | . | CATSRVGLPYEQYF
14 | TRBJ2-3 | TRBV7-2 | TRBD2 | CASSFLAGADTQYF
14 | TRBJ2-7 | TRBV6-5 | TRBD1 | CASSTGDRGYEQYF
15 | TRBJ1-2 | TRBV2 | . | CASSGTGLSNYGYTF
17 | TRBJ2-3 | TRBV2 | TRBD2 | CASSEAPDSGGTDTQYF
15 | TRBJ2-2 | TRBV27 | TRBD1 | CASRSGTGARGELFF
14 | TRBJ2-7 | TRBV6-5 | . | CASRPSLTSYEQYF
17 | TRBJ2-3 | TRBV10-1 | TRBD2 | CASSESGTSGNTDTQYF
11 | TRBJ1-3 | TRBV30 | . | CAWAAGNTIYF
14 | TRBJ2-7 | TRBV6-2/TRBV6-3 | . | CASSFFRGASEQYF
12 | TRBJ1-2 | TRBV7-9 | . | CASSYREDGYTF
15 | TRBJ1-1 | TRBV7-9 | TRBD1 | CASSSAPGGGTEAFF
14 | TRBJ2-2 | TRBV6-5 | . | CAISGNRVAGELFF
18 | TRBJ2-7 | TRBV4-1 | TRBD2 | CASSQGGSGGFFSYEQYF
13 | TRBJ1-1 | TRBV28 | TRBD1 | CASSLTGGGEAFF